A selection of T cell receptor beta chains follows, all from one sample in a study of blood T cell repertoires in COVID-19. The protocol was immunoSEQ multiplex PCR, while the TCRdb copy is restricted to in-frame clones and leaves out a portion. The sample includes roughly 120,000 clones, 92% of them seen just once. Sequencing used peripheral blood. The receptor source for this set is a man in his fifties or sixties with COVID-19, enrolled during active disease. Each CDR3 is given with its conserved first and last residue. The order of the fields is V gene, clone size, CDR3 protein. Size is stated for part of the rows, as once, few or many counts, or as a class when the clone is expanded.

TRBV19 | . | CASSMMGTANTGELFF
TRBV7-8 | . | CASSPDGGRGGYTF
TRBV5-1 | . | CASRSDRRTQETQYF
TRBV6-5 | . | CASTLTSGQETQYF
TRBV3-1/TRBV3-2 | . | CASSQDRLANMAYEQYF
TRBV20-1 | . | CSANVGDGYTF
TRBV6-5 | . | CASRGLTLAADTQYF
TRBV7-6 | once | CASSVGQGNTIYF
TRBV7-9 | . | CASSLSGGPPELNGYTF
TRBV9 | . | CASTTGLGLSTDTQYF
TRBV18 | once | CASSQGVNADTQYF
TRBV7-2 | once | CASSPAAGGAGEQPQHF
TRBV19 | . | CASSAGTGLNEQFF
TRBV28 | . | CATGGVYEQYF
TRBV9 | once | CASSPTTGSGNTEAFF
TRBV7-9 | . | CAIQSTDTQYF
TRBV13 | . | CASSLSLGQFYGYTF
TRBV3-1/TRBV3-2 | . | CASSHSSGEGEQFF
TRBV6-5 | . | CATTDSPNYGYTF
TRBV27 | . | CASSRQGPDTEAFF
TRBV10-2 | . | CASRVGQSNQPQHF
TRBV5-6 | . | CASSLNGEGTDTQYF
TRBV3-1/TRBV3-2 | . | CASSQGISGRGERFF
TRBV6-5 | . | CASSLTNYGYTF
TRBV5-1 | . | CASSPYTGSSTDTQYF
TRBV12-3/TRBV12-4 | . | CASSWADQPQHF
TRBV9 | . | CASSIGTGGGEGYTF
TRBV24-1 | few | CATSAQGAGGELFF